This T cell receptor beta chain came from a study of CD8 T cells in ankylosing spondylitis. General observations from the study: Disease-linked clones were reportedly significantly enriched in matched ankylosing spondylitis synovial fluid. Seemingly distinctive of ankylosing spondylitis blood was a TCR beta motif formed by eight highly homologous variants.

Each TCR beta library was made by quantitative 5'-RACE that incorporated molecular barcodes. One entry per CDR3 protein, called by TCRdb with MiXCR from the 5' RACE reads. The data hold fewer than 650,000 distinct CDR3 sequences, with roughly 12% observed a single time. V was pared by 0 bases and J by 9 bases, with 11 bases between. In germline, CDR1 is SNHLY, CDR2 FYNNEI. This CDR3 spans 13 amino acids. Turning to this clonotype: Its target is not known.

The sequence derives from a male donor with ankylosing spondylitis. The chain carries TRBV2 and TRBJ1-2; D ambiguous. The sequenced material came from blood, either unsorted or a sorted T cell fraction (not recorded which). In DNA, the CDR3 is TGTGCCAGCAGTGAAGCCCGGGTCGCAAGCTACACCTTC. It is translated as CASSEARVASYTF.